The clone carrying this T cell receptor (beta chain) was detected only a few times. The antigen remains unidentified. The data were taken from a study of T cells after yellow fever vaccination. Study in general: In the case of low-cell-number fractions, SMART-Seq v4 Ultra Low Input was used for preparation.

Overall study findings and caveats: Subsequent to the booster, the majority of primary-vaccination clones reappeared (around 97% CD4, 85% to 90% CD8). Contamination by abundant bulk-population clonotypes could be present in FACS-sorted repertoires.

The 5'RACE template-switching step produced TCR cDNA and added a universal primer site and UMIs. TCRdb reprocessed the 5' RACE reads with MiXCR, giving one entry per CDR3 protein. Of over 250,000 distinct CDR3 sequences listed, over 3.5% were seen once; the top ten hold about 22%. The V gene lost 8 bases and the J gene lost 2 bases, with 15 bases spanning the gap. CDR3 length: 15 residues. Germline CDR1 and CDR2: SGHTA and FQGNSA. The sequence was collected from a man younger than 35 who received the YFV17D yellow fever vaccine. The source was PBMCs, collected 5 days after the yellow fever booster vaccination. The chain links TRBV7-2 to TRBJ1-4; a possible D gene is TRBD1 (6 bases). The CDR3 sequence is CASQRRGATNEKLFF. CDR3 sequence (DNA): TGTGCCAGCCAGAGGCGGGGGGCGACTAATGAAAAACTGTTTTTT.